This note documents a single T cell receptor (beta chain) sequence. The CDR3 is made up of 15 amino acids. No DNA is given; TCRdb re-called the 5' RACE reads and lists each CDR3 protein once. The sample includes approximately 150,000 distinct CDR3 sequences. These data are taken from a study of T cells expressing NK-cell markers. This clonotype originated in a man aged 18 to 30 in good health. The chain combines TRBV12-3 or TRBV12-4 with TRBJ2-1; TCRdb returns TRBD1, unconfirmable since there is no DNA. The sequenced sample was blood T cells: a sorted CD56 or NKG2C T cell subset, CD4+ or CD8+ T cells, or bulk PBMC T cells (not recorded which). CDR3 loop: CASSLARGFYNEQFF.